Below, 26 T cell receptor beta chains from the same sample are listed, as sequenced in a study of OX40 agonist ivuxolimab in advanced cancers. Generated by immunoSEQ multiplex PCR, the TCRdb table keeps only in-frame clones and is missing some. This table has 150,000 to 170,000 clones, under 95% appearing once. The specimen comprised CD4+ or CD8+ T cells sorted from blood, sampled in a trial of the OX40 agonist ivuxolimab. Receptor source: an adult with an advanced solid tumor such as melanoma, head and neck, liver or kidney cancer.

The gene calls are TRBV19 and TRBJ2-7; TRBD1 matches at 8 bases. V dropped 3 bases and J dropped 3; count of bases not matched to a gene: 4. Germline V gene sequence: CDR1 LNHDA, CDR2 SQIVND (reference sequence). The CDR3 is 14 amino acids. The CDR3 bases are TGTGCCAGTAGTATCTCCGGGACAGGCTACGAGCAGTACTTC. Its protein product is CASSISGTGYEQYF.

The CDR3, as DNA: TGTGCCTCTCAGTCGGTCGATAGCAATCAGCCCCAGCATTTT. Protein: CASQSVDSNQPQHF. The chain has TRBV7-2 and TRBJ1-5; D gene unclear. The V end lost 11 bases, the J end lost 0 bases, and 14 bases lay between the germline ends. Per the germline V gene, CDR1 is SGHTA and CDR2 is FQGNSA. The CDR3 is 14 amino acids.

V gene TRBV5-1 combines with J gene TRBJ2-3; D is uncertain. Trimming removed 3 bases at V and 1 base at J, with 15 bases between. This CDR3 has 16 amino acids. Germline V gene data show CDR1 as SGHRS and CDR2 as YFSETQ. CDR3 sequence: CASSSPLSWGTDTQYF. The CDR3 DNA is TGCGCCAGCAGCTCCCCCCTAAGTTGGGGCACAGATACGCAGTATTTT.

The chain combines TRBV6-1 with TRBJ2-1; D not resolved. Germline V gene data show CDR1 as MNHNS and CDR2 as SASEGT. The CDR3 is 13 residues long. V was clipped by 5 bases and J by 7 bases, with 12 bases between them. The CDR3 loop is CASSRISYNEQFF. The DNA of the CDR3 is TGTGCCAGCAGTCGGATTAGTTATAATGAGCAGTTCTTC.

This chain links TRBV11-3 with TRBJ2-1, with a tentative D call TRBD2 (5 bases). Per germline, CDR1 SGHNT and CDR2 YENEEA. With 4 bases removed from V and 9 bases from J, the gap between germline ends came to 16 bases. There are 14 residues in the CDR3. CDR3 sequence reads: CASSSVSRVGEQFF. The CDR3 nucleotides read TGTGCCAGCAGCTCCGTTTCGAGGGTGGGTGAGCAGTTCTTC. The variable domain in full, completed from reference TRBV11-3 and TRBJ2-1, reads EAGVVQSPRYKIIEKKQPVAFWCNPISGHNTLYWYLQNLGQGPELLIRYENEEAVDDSQLPKDRFSAERLKGVDSTLKIQPAELGDSAVYLCASSSVSRVGEQFFGPGTRLTVL.

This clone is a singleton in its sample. CDR3 protein: CSVAPRTGTDTQYF. The DNA for the CDR3 is TGCAGCGTTGCCCCCAGGACTGGGACAGATACGCAGTATTTT. This chain uses TRBV29-1 with TRBJ2-3, with D perhaps TRBD2 (5 bases). The germline gives CDR1 SQVTM, CDR2 ANQGSEA. The length of the CDR3 is 14 residues. V was trimmed by 4 bases and J by 3 bases, leaving 14 bases between them.

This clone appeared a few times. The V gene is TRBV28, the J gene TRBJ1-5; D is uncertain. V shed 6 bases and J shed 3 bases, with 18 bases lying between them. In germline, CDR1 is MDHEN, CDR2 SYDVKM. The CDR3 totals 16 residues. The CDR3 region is CASRRYGWQDNQPQHF. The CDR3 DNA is TGTGCCAGCAGACGATACGGGTGGCAGGACAATCAGCCCCAGCATTTT.

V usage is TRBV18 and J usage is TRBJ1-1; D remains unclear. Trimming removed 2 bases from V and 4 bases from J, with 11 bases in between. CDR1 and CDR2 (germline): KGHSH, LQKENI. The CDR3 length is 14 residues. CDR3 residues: CASSPANWGTEAFF. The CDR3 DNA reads TGTGCCAGCTCACCAGCCAACTGGGGCACTGAAGCTTTCTTT.

The DNA of the CDR3 is TGCGCCAGCAGCTTGGCGTGGGCGGATAATAATGAAAAACTGTTTTTT. Residues: CASSLAWADNNEKLFF. The chain couples TRBV5-1 to TRBJ1-4; no clear D. The CDR3 is 16 residues long. Deletions cut 0 bases from V and 4 bases from J, with 13 bases between. Germline CDR1 and CDR2: SGHRS and YFSETQ.

CDR3 sequence (DNA): TGTGCCATCAGTGAGGGGACAACCTACGAGCAGTACTTC. Encoded protein: CAISEGTTYEQYF. V and J are TRBV10-3 and TRBJ2-7, with D perhaps TRBD1 (6 bases). Per the germline V gene, CDR1 is ENHRY and CDR2 is SYGVKD. V lost 2 bases to trimming and J lost 2 bases, with 7 bases between them. The CDR3 covers 13 residues.

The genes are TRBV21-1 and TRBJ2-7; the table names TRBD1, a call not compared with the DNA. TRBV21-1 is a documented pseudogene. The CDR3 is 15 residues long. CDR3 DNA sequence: TGTGCCAGCAGCAAAGTAGGTCCGACATCGATCGAGCAGTACTTC. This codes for CASSKVGPTSIEQYF.

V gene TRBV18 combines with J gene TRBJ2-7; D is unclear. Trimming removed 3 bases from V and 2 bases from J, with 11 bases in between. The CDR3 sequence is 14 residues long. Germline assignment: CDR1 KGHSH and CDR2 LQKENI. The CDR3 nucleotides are TGTGCCAGCTCACCCCCGGCAGACGCCTACGAGCAGTACTTC. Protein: CASSPPADAYEQYF.

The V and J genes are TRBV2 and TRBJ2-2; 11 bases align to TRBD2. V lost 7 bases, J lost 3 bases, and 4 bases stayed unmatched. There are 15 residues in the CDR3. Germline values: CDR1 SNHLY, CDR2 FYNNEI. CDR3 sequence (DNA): TGTGCCAGCACCAGGACTAGCGGGTACACCGGGGAGCTGTTTTTT. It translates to CASTRTSGYTGELFF.

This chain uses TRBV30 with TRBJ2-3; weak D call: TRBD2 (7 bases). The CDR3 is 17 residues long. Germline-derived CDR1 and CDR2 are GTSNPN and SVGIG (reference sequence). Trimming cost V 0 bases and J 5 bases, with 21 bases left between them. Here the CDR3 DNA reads TGTGCCTGGAGTGTACTAGTAGGGGGGGTGGACCTAGATACGCAGTATTTT. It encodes CAWSVLVGGVDLDTQYF.

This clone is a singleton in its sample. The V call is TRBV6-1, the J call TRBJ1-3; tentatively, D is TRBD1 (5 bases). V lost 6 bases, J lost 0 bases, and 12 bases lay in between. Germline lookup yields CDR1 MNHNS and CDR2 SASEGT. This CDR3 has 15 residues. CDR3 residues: CASSPAGHSGNTIYF. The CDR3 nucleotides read TGTGCCAGCAGCCCCGCAGGACACTCTGGAAACACCATATATTTT.

Here the CDR3 reads CARAGGTEGQSSGNTIYF. DNA of the CDR3: TGTGCCAGAGCCGGTGGGACCGAGGGGCAGAGCTCTGGAAACACCATATATTTT. The chain uses TRBV2 and TRBJ1-3; a possible D gene is TRBD1 (5 bases). Trimming shortened V by 9 bases and J by 0 bases, and 24 bases separated the two germline ends. Per the germline V gene, CDR1 is SNHLY and CDR2 is FYNNEI. There are 18 residues in the CDR3.

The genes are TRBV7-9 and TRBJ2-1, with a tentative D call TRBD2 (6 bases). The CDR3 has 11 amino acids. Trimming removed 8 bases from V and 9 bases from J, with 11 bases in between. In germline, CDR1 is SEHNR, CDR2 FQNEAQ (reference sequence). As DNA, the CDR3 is TGTGCCAGCGCCGGGGGTATTGAGCAGTTCTTC. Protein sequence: CASAGGIEQFF.

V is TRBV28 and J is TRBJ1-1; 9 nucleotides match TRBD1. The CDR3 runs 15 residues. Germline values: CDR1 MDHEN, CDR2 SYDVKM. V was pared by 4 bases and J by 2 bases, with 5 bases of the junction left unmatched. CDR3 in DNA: TGTGCCAGCAGTTCCACGGGACAGGGAAACACTGAAGCTTTCTTT. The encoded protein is CASSSTGQGNTEAFF. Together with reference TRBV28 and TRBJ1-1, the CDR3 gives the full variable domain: DVKVTQSSRYLVKRTGEKVFLECVQDMDHENMFWYRQDPGLGLRLIYFSYDVKMKEKGDIPEGYSVSREKKERFSLILESASTNQTSMYLCASSSTGQGNTEAFFGQGTRLTVV.

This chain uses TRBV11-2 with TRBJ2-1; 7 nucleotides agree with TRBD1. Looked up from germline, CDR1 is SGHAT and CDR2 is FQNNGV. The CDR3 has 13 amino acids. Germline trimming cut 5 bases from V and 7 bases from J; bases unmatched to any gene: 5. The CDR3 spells CASSAGTVNEQFF. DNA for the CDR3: TGTGCCAGCAGCGCCGGGACAGTAAATGAGCAGTTCTTC.

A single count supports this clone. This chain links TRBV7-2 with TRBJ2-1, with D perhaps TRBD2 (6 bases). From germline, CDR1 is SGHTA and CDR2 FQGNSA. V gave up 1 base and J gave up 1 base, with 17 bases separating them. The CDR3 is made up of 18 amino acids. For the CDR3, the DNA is TGTGCCAGCAGCTTAGGACCCTCTGGGGCGGGGTCCTACAATGAGCAGTTCTTC. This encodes CASSLGPSGAGSYNEQFF.

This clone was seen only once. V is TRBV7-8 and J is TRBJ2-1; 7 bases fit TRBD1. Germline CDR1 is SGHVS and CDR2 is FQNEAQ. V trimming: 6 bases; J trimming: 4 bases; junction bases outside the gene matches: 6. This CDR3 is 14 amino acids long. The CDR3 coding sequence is TGTGCCAGCAGAAGGGACAGAGCGTACAATGAGCAGTTCTTC. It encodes CASRRDRAYNEQFF.

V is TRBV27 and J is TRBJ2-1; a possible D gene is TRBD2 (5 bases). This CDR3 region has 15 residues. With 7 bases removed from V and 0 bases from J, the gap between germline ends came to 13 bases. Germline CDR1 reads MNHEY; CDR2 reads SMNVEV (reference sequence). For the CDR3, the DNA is TGTGCCAGCAAGCCCCTAGGGAGCTCCTACAATGAGCAGTTCTTC. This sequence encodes CASKPLGSSYNEQFF.

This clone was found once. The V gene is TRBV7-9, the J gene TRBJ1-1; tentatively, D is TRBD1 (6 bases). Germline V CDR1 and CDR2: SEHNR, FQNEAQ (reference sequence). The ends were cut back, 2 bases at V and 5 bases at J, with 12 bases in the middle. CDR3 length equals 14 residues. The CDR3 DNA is TGTGCCAGCAGCTTAAGACAGGAGGGTACTGAAGCTTTCTTT. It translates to CASSLRQEGTEAFF.

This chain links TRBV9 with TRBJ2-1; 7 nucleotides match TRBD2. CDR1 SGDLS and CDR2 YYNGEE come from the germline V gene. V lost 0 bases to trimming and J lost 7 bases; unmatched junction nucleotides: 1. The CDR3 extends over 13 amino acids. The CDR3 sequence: CASSVGGGNEQFF. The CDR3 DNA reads TGTGCCAGCAGCGTAGGGGGAGGGAATGAGCAGTTCTTC.

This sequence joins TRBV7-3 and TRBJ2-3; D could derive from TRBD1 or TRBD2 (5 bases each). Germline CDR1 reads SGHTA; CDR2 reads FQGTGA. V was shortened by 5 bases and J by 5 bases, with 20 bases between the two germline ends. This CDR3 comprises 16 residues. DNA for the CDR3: TGTGCCAGCAGCCGGGACCGACTACTCCCCGAAGATACGCAGTATTTT. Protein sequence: CASSRDRLLPEDTQYF.

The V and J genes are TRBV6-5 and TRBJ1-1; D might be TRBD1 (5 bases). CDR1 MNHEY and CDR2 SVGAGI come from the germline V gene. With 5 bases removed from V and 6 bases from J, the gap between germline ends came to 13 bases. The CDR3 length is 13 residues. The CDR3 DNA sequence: TGTGCCAGCAGTCGGGAGGGGAGGGCTGAAGCTTTCTTT. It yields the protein CASSREGRAEAFF.